This TCR beta chain was recorded in a study of blood T cells in healthy people across ages (dated by TCRdb to the mid-2010s). The study in broad terms: Template switching captured roughly one uniquely barcoded TCR beta cDNA molecule per two T cells in model experiments. The study measured age-related changes in TCR beta repertoire diversity using deep sequencing normalized with unique cDNA molecular identifiers. The donors were split into four age groups: young (average around 17 years), middle-aged (more than 35), aged (more than 55) and long-lived (about 74). To avoid experimental bias, donors of different ages were spread randomly across the sequencing lanes. The study analyzed two additional independent replicas of 1 million unique cDNA reads from the same blood draw for two donors, one aged 18 to 29 and one aged 80 or older.

The CDR3 holds 14 amino acids from the cysteine to the phenylalanine. The sequence is cut down to CDR3 DNA, 42 bases in frame from base 1. Trimming takes 4 bases from V and 3 bases from J, and the germline ends sit 10 bases apart. From a lookup of the germline V gene (reference sequence), CDR1 and CDR2 are MNHEY and SMNVEV. The library was prepared using 5' RACE. Instrument on record: Illumina HiSeq 2500. A second PCR of roughly 7 to 11 cycles was run with a J-beta primer mix and a sample-barcoded 5' primer. A template-switch 5' adaptor carrying 12 random nucleotides introduced a unique molecular identifier onto each TCR beta cDNA molecule. Each sample yielded at least 2.5 million CDR3-containing paired-end reads. All of the RNA was converted into first-strand cDNA using the Mint cDNA synthesis kit, with a TRBC-specific oligonucleotide serving as the primer. Following uracil-DNA glycosylase treatment, all cDNA underwent a first 18-cycle PCR with the universal primers M1SS and BC2_uni_R. In the source study's methods: For normalization, 1 million high-quality reads were randomly selected from each sample, with every read carrying a distinct molecular identifier. Instead of being binned into consensus sequences, reads with shared molecular identifiers were discarded. MiTCR, with a Q25 quality threshold and the strictest error-elimination algorithm, was used for CDR3 identification, clonotype clustering and error correction. A nonparametric unseen species model using Euler transformation provided a lower-bound estimate of total TCR beta diversity. TCRdb redid the processing of the public reads, applying fastp at Q25 and MiXCR, and retained in-frame beta chains. Rows matching on CDR3 protein sequence are summarized as one entry with the most common DNA and genes. The authors' filters were not applied to this entry. This sample is represented by about 1.4 million distinct CDR3 sequences; roughly 60% of them were singletons. Clones ranked in the top ten supply over 5.5% of the sample.

A note on this clonotype: No cognate antigen has been identified for it. No base-level quality is on record; no much larger clone is a single base apart.

Donors were a few dozen systemically healthy Caucasian individuals from Russia aged roughly 6 to 95 years. About 9.1 milliliters of peripheral blood were collected from each donor into EDTA-treated Vacutainer tubes. Ficoll-Paque density-gradient centrifugation was used to isolate PBMCs, with at least 7 million per sample. Trizol reagent was used to extract total RNA from the PBMCs, yielding at least 6 micrograms per sample. Naive CD45RAhigh/CD27high T cell percentages were measured by flow cytometry on a PBMC aliquot from every donor. Here is what the overall study found, with its caveats: The CMV infection status of donors was not known, potentially confounding age-related changes in expanded clonotypes. The long-lived group showed more naive CD4+ T cells, fewer expanded clones and increased TCR diversity than the aged group, suggesting age selection. Estimates of total diversity based on one million sequenced T cells were regarded as lower bounds and as underestimates. The percentage of naive T cells measured by flow cytometry correlated strongly with observed TCR beta diversity. Bulk unsorted PBMC profiling prevented conclusive comparison of naive and antigen-experienced compartments. Observed TCR beta diversity per million T cells fell roughly linearly with age, and a significant reduction was already apparent by age around 36.

This receptor was taken from a man aged 18 to 30 in good health. Sequencing input: blood. The chain employs TRBV27 and TRBJ2-1, with the D segment identity uncertain. The CDR3 region: CASSSMDGYNEQFF. The DNA sequence follows: TGTGCCAGCAGTTCAATGGACGGCTACAATGAGCAGTTCTTC.